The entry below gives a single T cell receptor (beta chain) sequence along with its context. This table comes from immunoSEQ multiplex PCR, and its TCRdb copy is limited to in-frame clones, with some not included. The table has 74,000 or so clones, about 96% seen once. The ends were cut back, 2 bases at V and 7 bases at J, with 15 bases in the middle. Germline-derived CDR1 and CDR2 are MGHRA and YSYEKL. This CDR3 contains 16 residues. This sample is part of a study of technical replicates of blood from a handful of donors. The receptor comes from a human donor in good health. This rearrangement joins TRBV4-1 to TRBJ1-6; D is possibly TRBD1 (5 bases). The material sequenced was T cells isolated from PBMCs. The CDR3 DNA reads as TGCGCCAGCAGCCAACCGACCGGGGGTGGAAATTCACCCCTCCACTTT. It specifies CASSQPTGGGNSPLHF.